This paragraph covers one T cell receptor beta chain sequence. In the original analysis: From reference gene primer amplification, estimates of nucleated cell counts were derived. Clones were read by immunoSEQ multiplex PCR, and TCRdb kept only the in-frame ones, dropping some. V and J calls plus clone size are reproduced from that table; the DNA served to infer D and trimming. Here the sample spans about 130,000 clones, over 75% being singletons. These data come from a study of blood T cell repertoires in COVID-19. Looking at the study overall: The United States, Italy and Spain were the sources of the acute and convalescent COVID-19 samples.

The TCR sequence derives from a man in his forties with active or convalescent COVID-19. The sequencing sample was made of peripheral blood.

Here the CDR3 DNA reads TGTGCCAGCAGCTTGGAGGGAGCAACTAATGAAAAACTGTTTTTT. The encoded protein is CASSLEGATNEKLFF. The chain combines TRBV5-4 with TRBJ1-4; D unresolved. V lost 0 bases and J 0 bases, leaving 6 bases between the germline ends. The CDR3 consists of 15 residues. Germline V lookup: CDR1 SGHNT, CDR2 YYREEE (reference sequence).